The clone carrying this T cell receptor beta chain was seen only a few times. TCRdb reprocessed the RACE reads via MiXCR and lists one record per CDR3 protein. The repertoire consists of about 260,000 distinct CDR3 sequences, with more than 6.5% occurring once and the leading ten covering about 2.5%. This sample is part of a study of human T cells and chemical hapten exposure. For the study at large: Patients having alopecia areata, totalis or universalis were mostly female.

Time point noted: pre-sensitization, week 0. The treatment here: therapeutic diphenylcyclopropenone sensitization with weekly scalp DPC. Those who donated were patients with alopecia, 18 to 70 years of age, and suitable for DPC. The starting material, unfractionated whole blood, was used for total RNA extraction. The V end was cut by 0 bases, the J end by 5 bases, with 11 bases between. Germline CDR1 PRHDT, CDR2 FYEKMQ (reference sequence). This CDR3 has 14 amino acids. The V call is TRBV13, the J call TRBJ2-7, with a weak D call TRBD2 (5 bases). The source material was whole blood, sampled in connection with sensitization to the hapten diphenylcyclopropenone (DPC). This clonotype originated in a woman between 35 and 50 years old with alopecia areata. Some clones in this sample may be carry-over from other donors' samples. The CDR3 bases are TGTGCCAGCAGCTTAGGCTCCGGGGTCGACGAGCAGTACTTC. Its protein is CASSLGSGVDEQYF.